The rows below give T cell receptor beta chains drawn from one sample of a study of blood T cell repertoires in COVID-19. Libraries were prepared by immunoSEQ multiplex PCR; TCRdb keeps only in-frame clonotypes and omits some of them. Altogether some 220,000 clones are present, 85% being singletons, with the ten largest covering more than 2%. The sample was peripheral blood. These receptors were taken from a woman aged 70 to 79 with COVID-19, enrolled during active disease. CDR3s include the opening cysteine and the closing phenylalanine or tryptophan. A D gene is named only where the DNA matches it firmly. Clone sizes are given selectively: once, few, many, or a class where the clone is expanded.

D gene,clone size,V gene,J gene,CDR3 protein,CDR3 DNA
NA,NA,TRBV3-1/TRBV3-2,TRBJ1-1,CASSHHGSGNTEAFF,TGTGCCAGCAGTCACCATGGCTCGGGGAACACTGAAGCTTTCTTT
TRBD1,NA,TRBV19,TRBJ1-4,CASIKGGAGNEKLFF,TGTGCCAGTATTAAAGGGGGCGCCGGTAATGAAAAACTGTTTTTT
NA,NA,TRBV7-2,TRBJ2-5,CASSFRAGEGWETQYF,TGTGCCAGCAGCTTCCGTGCAGGGGAGGGATGGGAGACCCAGTACTTC
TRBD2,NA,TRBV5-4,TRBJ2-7,CASSPWSSGSSYEQYF,TGTGCCAGCAGCCCGTGGTCTAGCGGGAGTTCGTACGAGCAGTACTTC
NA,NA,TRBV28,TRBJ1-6,CASSPRGLGNSPLHF,TGTGCCAGCAGTCCCCGCGGGCTTGGGAATTCACCCCTCCACTTT
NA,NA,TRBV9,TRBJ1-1,CASSDAQGGLNTEAFF,TGTGCCAGCAGCGATGCCCAGGGTGGGCTGAACACTGAAGCTTTCTTT
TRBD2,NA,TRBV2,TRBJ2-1,CASSRLAGGLINEQFF,TGTGCCAGCTCTCGACTAGCGGGGGGCCTCATCAATGAGCAGTTCTTC
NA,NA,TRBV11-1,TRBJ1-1,CASRRQFNTEAFF,TGTGCCAGCAGAAGACAGTTTAACACTGAAGCTTTCTTT
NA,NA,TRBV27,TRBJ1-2,CASRQSGLPTLGGYTF,TGTGCCAGCAGACAATCGGGACTCCCAACACTGGGGGGCTACACCTTC
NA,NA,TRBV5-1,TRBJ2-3,CASSLESRGGDTQYF,TGCGCCAGCAGCTTGGAGTCCAGGGGTGGAGATACGCAGTATTTT
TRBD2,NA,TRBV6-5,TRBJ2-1,CASSRGLAGYNEQFF,TGTGCCAGCAGTCGGGGACTAGCGGGGTACAATGAGCAGTTCTTC
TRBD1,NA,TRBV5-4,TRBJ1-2,CASSLTGGGYGYTF,TGTGCCAGCAGCTTGACAGGGGGTGGCTATGGCTACACCTTC
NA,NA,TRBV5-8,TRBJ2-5,CASSLVVLETQYF,TGTGCCAGCAGCTTGGTAGTCCTAGAGACCCAGTACTTC
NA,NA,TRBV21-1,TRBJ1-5,CASSKIYSNQPQHF,TGTGCCAGCAGCAAAATATATAGCAATCAGCCCCAGCATTTT
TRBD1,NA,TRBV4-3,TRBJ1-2,CASSQTRTGGRGYGYTF,TGCGCCAGCAGCCAAACGAGAACAGGGGGCCGTGGCTATGGCTACACCTTC
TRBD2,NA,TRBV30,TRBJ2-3,CAWSVSGSGADTQYF,TGTGCCTGGAGTGTCAGCGGGAGCGGGGCAGATACGCAGTATTTT
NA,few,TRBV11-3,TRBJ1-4,CASSLRGEKLFF,TGTGCCAGCAGCTTACGGGGGGAAAAACTGTTTTTT
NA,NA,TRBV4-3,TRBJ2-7,CASSQDRDSSYEQYF,TGCGCCAGCAGCCAAGACCGAGACAGTTCCTACGAGCAGTACTTC
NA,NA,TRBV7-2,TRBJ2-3,CASSLSGSTDTQYF,TGTGCCAGCAGCTTGTCGGGGAGCACAGATACGCAGTATTTT
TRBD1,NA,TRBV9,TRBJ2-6,CASSVDKWTGESGANVLTF,TGTGCCAGCAGCGTAGATAAGTGGACAGGGGAATCTGGGGCCAACGTCCTGACTTTC
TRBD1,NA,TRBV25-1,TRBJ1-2,CASSRPGQGNYGYTF,TGTGCCAGCAGTCGACCGGGACAGGGGAACTATGGCTACACCTTC
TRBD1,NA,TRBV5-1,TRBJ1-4,CASSYTGGVREKLFF,TGCGCCAGCAGCTACACAGGGGGCGTGAGGGAAAAACTGTTTTTT
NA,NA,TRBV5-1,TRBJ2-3,CASSLRSTDTQYF,TGCGCCAGCAGCTTGCGTAGCACAGATACGCAGTATTTT